This is a list of T cell receptor beta chains from one sample in a study of blood T cell repertoires in COVID-19. Libraries were prepared by immunoSEQ multiplex PCR; TCRdb keeps only in-frame clonotypes and omits some of them. Of over 45,000 clones detected, approximately 89% appear once; the ten largest clones hold approximately 45%. Specimen: peripheral blood. The receptors were gathered from a woman aged 60-75 years with COVID-19, enrolled during active disease. CDR3s include the opening cysteine and the closing phenylalanine or tryptophan. Each record gives: clone size, V gene, J gene, D gene, CDR3 protein, CDR3 DNA. A D gene is named only where the DNA matches it firmly. Part of the rows lack a size; the others show once, few, many or a class for expanded clones.

NA	TRBV4-1	TRBJ1-5	TRBD1	CASSPQDWTGNNQPQHF	TGCGCCAGCAGCCCCCAGGATTGGACAGGCAACAATCAGCCCCAGCATTTT
NA	TRBV4-2	TRBJ1-4	TRBD1	CASSQDRQGFEKLFF	TGTGCCAGCAGCCAAGATCGACAGGGGTTTGAAAAACTGTTTTTT
NA	TRBV4-1	TRBJ1-2	NA	CASSQVMADGYTF	TGCGCCAGCAGCCAAGTTATGGCAGATGGCTACACCTTC
NA	TRBV6-2/TRBV6-3	TRBJ2-6	NA	CASSVRDITLSGANVLTF	TGTGCCAGCAGTGTCCGGGACATAACGCTCTCTGGGGCCAACGTCCTGACTTTC
NA	TRBV7-2	TRBJ1-1	TRBD1	CASSSTGEWTEAFF	TGTGCCAGCAGCTCCACAGGGGAATGGACTGAAGCTTTCTTT
once	TRBV5-5	TRBJ1-1	NA	CASSPGGGSNTEAFF	TGTGCCAGCAGCCCCGGTGGGGGCAGTAACACTGAAGCTTTCTTT
NA	TRBV7-2	TRBJ2-2	TRBD1	CASSFKGQGSFSGELFF	TGTGCCAGCAGCTTTAAGGGACAGGGCTCATTTTCCGGGGAGCTGTTTTTT
NA	TRBV7-6	TRBJ2-2	NA	CASSYRGGTGELFF	TGTGCCAGCAGCTACAGGGGAGGCACCGGGGAGCTGTTTTTT
NA	TRBV3-1/TRBV3-2	TRBJ2-3	TRBD2	CASSQKRGGTHTTDTQYF	TGTGCCAGCAGCCAAAAGAGGGGAGGGACTCATACCACAGATACGCAGTATTTT
once	TRBV25-1	TRBJ1-1	NA	CASTTGRAEAFF	TGTGCCAGCACTACGGGCAGGGCTGAAGCTTTCTTT
NA	TRBV2	TRBJ1-1	TRBD1	CASSPGGGYEAFF	TGTGCCAGCAGTCCAGGGGGCGGTTATGAAGCTTTCTTT
NA	TRBV19	TRBJ1-2	TRBD1	CASTTTGTNYGYTF	TGTGCCAGTACTACGACAGGGACGAACTATGGCTACACCTTC
NA	TRBV27	TRBJ2-4	NA	CASSLARAGLENIQYF	TGTGCCAGCAGTTTAGCCCGAGCCGGGTTGGAAAACATTCAGTACTTC
once	TRBV4-2	TRBJ1-6	NA	CASSPHNANNSPLHF	TGTGCCAGCAGCCCACACAACGCCAATAATTCACCCCTCCACTTT
NA	TRBV6-5	TRBJ2-7	TRBD1	CASRWDRNEQYF	TGTGCCAGCAGATGGGACAGAAACGAGCAGTACTTC
few	TRBV6-5	TRBJ2-2	NA	CASSYSGTLNTGELFF	TGTGCCAGCAGTTACTCCGGGACTCTAAACACCGGGGAGCTGTTTTTT
NA	TRBV28	TRBJ1-6	NA	CASRLKDRGASPLHF	TGTGCCAGCAGATTAAAGGACAGAGGGGCCTCACCCCTCCACTTT
few	TRBV11-3	TRBJ1-1	NA	CASSLLQGNTEAFF	TGTGCCAGCAGCTTGTTACAGGGGAACACTGAAGCTTTCTTT
NA	TRBV24-1	TRBJ2-7	NA	CATSGFWRGPTDYEQYF	TGTGCCACCAGTGGATTCTGGCGGGGTCCCACAGACTACGAGCAGTACTTC
NA	TRBV6-5	TRBJ1-2	NA	CASSSSGERTGYTF	TGTGCCAGCAGTTCATCCGGGGAACGTACTGGCTACACCTTC
NA	TRBV29-1	TRBJ1-1	TRBD1	CSATQQGRTEAFF	TGCAGCGCCACCCAACAGGGGCGGACTGAAGCTTTCTTT
NA	TRBV6-1	TRBJ1-4	TRBD1	CASSEPGQGSEKLFF	TGTGCCAGCAGTGAGCCGGGACAGGGGAGTGAAAAACTGTTTTTT
NA	TRBV4-1	TRBJ1-2	NA	CASSHPGVGYTF	TGCGCCAGCAGCCATCCAGGGGTTGGCTACACCTTC
NA	TRBV6-6	TRBJ1-5	NA	CASSSTAYSNQPQHF	TGTGCCAGCAGTTCAACAGCTTATAGCAATCAGCCCCAGCATTTT
NA	TRBV4-3	TRBJ2-2	TRBD1	CASSQDRQGWTGELFF	TGCGCCAGCAGCCAAGACCGACAGGGTTGGACCGGGGAGCTGTTTTTT
NA	TRBV6-5	TRBJ1-3	NA	CAESLGHYSGNTIYF	TGTGCCGAAAGCCTAGGACATTACTCTGGAAACACCATATATTTT
NA	TRBV18	TRBJ2-6	TRBD1	CASSPIGTGGHGANVLTF	TGTGCCAGCTCACCAATTGGGACAGGGGGCCATGGGGCCAACGTCCTGACTTTC
once	TRBV5-1	TRBJ2-2	TRBD1	CASSPGQEGAGELFF	TGCGCCAGCAGCCCGGGACAGGAGGGGGCCGGGGAGCTGTTTTTT
NA	TRBV3-1/TRBV3-2	TRBJ2-3	TRBD2	CASSQENSGSRNWADTQYF	TGTGCCAGCAGCCAAGAGAATAGCGGGAGTCGTAACTGGGCAGATACGCAGTATTTT
NA	TRBV7-8	TRBJ1-1	NA	CASSDYTGTEAFF	TGTGCCAGCAGCGATTATACGGGGACTGAAGCTTTCTTT
NA	TRBV7-8	TRBJ2-7	NA	CASSFPPAGSGYEQYF	TGTGCCAGCAGCTTTCCCCCTGCCGGGAGTGGTTACGAGCAGTACTTC
NA	TRBV27	TRBJ2-1	TRBD2	CASSNLQRGLAGGVEQFF	TGTGCCAGCAGTAACCTCCAACGTGGACTAGCGGGGGGTGTTGAGCAGTTCTTC
NA	TRBV18	TRBJ2-3	NA	CASSSAGTDTQYF	TGTGCCAGCTCGTCCGCAGGAACAGATACGCAGTATTTT
NA	TRBV29-1	TRBJ2-7	TRBD2	CSVLAGTSYEQYF	TGCAGCGTCCTAGCGGGCACCTCCTACGAGCAGTACTTC
NA	TRBV6-6	TRBJ1-2	NA	CASTRDIYGYTF	TGTGCCAGCACCAGAGACATCTACGGCTACACCTTC
NA	TRBV14	TRBJ1-2	TRBD1	CASSEAGQGHYGYTF	TGTGCCAGCAGCGAGGCGGGACAGGGCCACTATGGCTACACCTTC
NA	TRBV6-6	TRBJ2-3	TRBD2	CASSWRGVTDTQYF	TGTGCCAGCAGTTGGCGGGGGGTCACAGATACGCAGTATTTT
NA	TRBV28	TRBJ2-1	TRBD2	CASSPWTSGDLNEQFF	TGTGCCAGCAGTCCTTGGACTAGCGGAGATCTGAATGAGCAGTTCTTC
NA	TRBV4-1	TRBJ1-4	NA	CASSHDGGYTNEKLFF	TGCGCCAGCAGTCACGACGGGGGTTACACTAATGAAAAACTGTTTTTT
NA	TRBV3-1/TRBV3-2	TRBJ1-5	NA	CASSQQQGSNQPQHF	TGTGCCAGCAGCCAACAACAGGGTAGCAATCAGCCCCAGCATTTT
NA	TRBV7-9	TRBJ1-1	NA	CASSRGLLRTEAFF	TGTGCCAGCAGCCGTGGACTCCTCAGGACTGAAGCTTTCTTT
NA	TRBV11-3	TRBJ2-1	NA	CASSPRARNNEQFF	TGTGCCAGCAGCCCCCGCGCGCGAAACAATGAGCAGTTCTTC
NA	TRBV11-3	TRBJ2-1	NA	CASSLEAQGYNEQFF	TGTGCCAGCAGCTTAGAAGCGCAGGGCTACAATGAGCAGTTCTTC
NA	TRBV7-2	TRBJ1-1	NA	CASSTRMTFAPAFF	TGTGCCAGCAGCACTCGTATGACTTTTGCCCCGGCTTTCTTT
NA	TRBV19	TRBJ2-1	NA	CASSIMSSYNEQFF	TGTGCCAGTAGTATCATGAGCTCCTACAATGAGCAGTTCTTC